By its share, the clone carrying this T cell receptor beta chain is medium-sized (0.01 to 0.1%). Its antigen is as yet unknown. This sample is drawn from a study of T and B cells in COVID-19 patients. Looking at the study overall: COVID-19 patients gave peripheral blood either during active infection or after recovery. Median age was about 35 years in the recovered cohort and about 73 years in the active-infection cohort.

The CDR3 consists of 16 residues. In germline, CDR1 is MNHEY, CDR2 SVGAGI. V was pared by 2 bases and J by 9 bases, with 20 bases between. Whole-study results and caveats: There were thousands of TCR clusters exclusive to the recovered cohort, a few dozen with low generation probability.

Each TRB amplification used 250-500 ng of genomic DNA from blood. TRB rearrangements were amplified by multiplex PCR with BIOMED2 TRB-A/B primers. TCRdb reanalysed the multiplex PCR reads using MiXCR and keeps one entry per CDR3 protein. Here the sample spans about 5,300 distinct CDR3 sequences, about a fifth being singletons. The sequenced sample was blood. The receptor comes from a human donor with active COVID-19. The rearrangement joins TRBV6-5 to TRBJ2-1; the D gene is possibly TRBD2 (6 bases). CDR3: CASSYGSSGDVGEQFF. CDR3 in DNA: TGTGCCAGCAGTTACGGAAGTAGCGGAGACGTAGGTGAGCAGTTCTTC.